A single sample gave rise to the 11 T cell receptor beta chains below, sequenced in a study of cytomegalovirus exposure and HLA in healthy donors. Use of 60 Vbeta and 13 Jbeta primers characterized the PCR. Measured with immunoSEQ multiplex PCR; TCRdb has only the in-frame clones, and not every one. This sample's table reports 150,000 to 200,000 clones. The specimen sequenced was PBMCs. These receptors all come from an older woman in good health and CMV-seronegative.

The chain is built from TRBV7-9 and TRBJ2-3, with a possible D match to TRBD2 (6 bases). The germline gives CDR1 SEHNR, CDR2 FQNEAQ (reference sequence). V lost 5 bases to trimming and J lost 4 bases, with 19 bases between them. This CDR3 is 16 amino acids long. CDR3 DNA sequence: TGTGCCAGCAGCCCCCCGGGAGACCGGTCGGCAGATACGCAGTATTTT. Translated, it gives CASSPPGDRSADTQYF.

This chain joins TRBV28 and TRBJ2-5, with D possibly matching TRBD1 (6 bases). The CDR3 consists of 12 residues. The V end lost 10 bases, the J end lost 5 bases, and 14 bases lay between the germline ends. The germline V gene has CDR1 MDHEN and CDR2 SYDVKM. CDR3 amino acids: CATGQSLETQYF. The CDR3 coding sequence is TGTGCCACCGGACAGTCCCTGGAGACCCAGTACTTC.

The chain links TRBV14 to TRBJ2-1; TRBD2 matches at 8 bases. The germline V gene encodes CDR1 SGHDN and CDR2 FVKESK. The CDR3 totals 15 residues. Trimming at V came to 3 bases and at J to 7 bases, leaving 8 bases not matched to a gene. DNA for the CDR3: TGTGCCAGCAGCCAGGAAGCGGGAGTTGGTAATGAGCAGTTCTTC. It yields the protein CASSQEAGVGNEQFF. Complete variable domain (other parts from reference TRBV14 and TRBJ2-1): EAGVTQFPSHSVIEKGQTVTLRCDPISGHDNLYWYRRVMGKEIKFLLHFVKESKQDESGMPNNRFLAERTGGTYSTLKVQPAELEDSGVYFCASSQEAGVGNEQFFGPGTRLTVL.

V gene TRBV6-1 combines with J gene TRBJ1-5; 8 nucleotides align to TRBD1. The CDR3 spans 15 residues. V shed 0 bases, J shed 6 bases, and the junction held 4 bases outside the gene matches. CDR1 MNHNS and CDR2 SASEGT come from the germline V gene. The CDR3 protein is CASSEALDRVQPQHF. CDR3 nucleotides: TGTGCCAGCAGTGAAGCACTGGACAGGGTTCAGCCCCAGCATTTT.

CDR3 coding DNA: TGTGCCAGCACCCGCAGGGGTCTCGAGACCCAGTACTTC. Translated: CASTRRGLETQYF. V is TRBV2 and J is TRBJ2-5; possible D gene TRBD1, 6 bases. Trimming pared 7 bases from V and 5 bases from J, leaving 14 bases between. Germline V gene lookup returns CDR1 SNHLY and CDR2 FYNNEI. The CDR3 is 13 amino acids.

V usage is TRBV10-2 and J usage is TRBJ1-5, with D unclear. The CDR3 extends over 15 amino acids. V dropped 4 bases and J dropped 1 base, with 11 bases sitting between them. The V gene's germline CDR1 is WSHSY and CDR2 SAAADI. The CDR3 sequence: CASSARPGSNQPQHF. The CDR3 DNA sequence: TGCGCCAGCAGTGCCAGGCCCGGAAGCAATCAGCCCCAGCATTTT.

This chain uses TRBV2 with TRBJ2-5; tentatively, D is TRBD2 (5 bases). The germline gives CDR1 SNHLY, CDR2 FYNNEI. The CDR3 runs 12 residues. Trimming removed 8 bases at V and 3 bases at J, with 10 bases between. CDR3 amino acids: CASAPGEETQYF. In DNA, the CDR3 is TGTGCCAGCGCCCCCGGGGAAGAGACCCAGTACTTC.

The chain is built from TRBV7-2 and TRBJ1-5; 9 bases are shared with TRBD1. The CDR3 consists of 15 residues. J gave up 6 bases and V 5 bases, and 8 bases lay outside the gene matches. CDR1 and CDR2 (germline): SGHTA, FQGNSA. The CDR3 here is CASSQGQGPSQPQHF. The CDR3 DNA is TGTGCCAGCAGCCAAGGACAGGGGCCCAGTCAGCCCCAGCATTTT.

The CDR3 here is CASSRNGLYNTEAFF. CDR3 DNA sequence: TGCGCCAGCAGTCGCAACGGTTTGTATAACACTGAAGCTTTCTTT. The chain employs TRBV4-3 and TRBJ1-1, with no clear D. V was shortened by 6 bases and J by 2 bases, with 16 bases between the two germline ends. CDR3 length: 15 residues. Germline V gene lookup returns CDR1 LGHNA and CDR2 YSLEER.

V gene TRBV5-1 combines with J gene TRBJ2-7, with a possible D match to TRBD1 (6 bases). Per germline, CDR1 SGHRS and CDR2 YFSETQ. The CDR3 loop spans 13 amino acids. The V gene lost 5 bases and the J gene lost 4 bases, with 13 bases spanning the gap. CDR3 sequence reads: CASSPGDIYEQYF. CDR3 bases: TGCGCCAGCAGTCCCGGGGACATTTACGAGCAGTACTTC.

The chain recombines TRBV7-3 with TRBJ1-3; TRBD1 might be the D (6 bases). V was pared by 7 bases and J by 2 bases, with 9 bases between. The V gene's germline CDR1 is SGHTA and CDR2 FQGTGA. CDR3 length: 13 residues. CDR3 amino acids: CASTDSPGNTIYF. CDR3 nucleotide sequence: TGTGCCAGCACGGACAGTCCTGGAAACACCATATATTTT.